This TCR beta chain was identified in a study of T cell responses to AZD1222 COVID-19 vaccine. Remarks on this clone: Its antigen is currently unknown.

TCRdb keeps only in-frame clones here, not all; method: immunoSEQ multiplex PCR. The table shows 50,000 or so clones, with over 80% occurring only once. Study-wide results and caveats: Vaccine-related CD4 TCRs covered spike, predominating at 160-218 and 743-854.

CDR1 and CDR2 from the germline V gene are SGHRS and YFSETQ. V dropped 0 bases and J dropped 1 base, with 7 bases sitting between them. The CDR3 sequence is 14 residues long. Sequences were derived from peripheral blood, sampled on day 0 of AZD1222 vaccination. This receptor was taken from an adult in good health. The gene calls are TRBV5-1 and TRBJ1-1; maybe TRBD1 (5 bases). The CDR3 nucleotides are TGCGCCAGCAGCTTGGTAGGGGAGAACACTGAAGCTTTCTTT. Translation gives CASSLVGENTEAFF.